Following are 30 T cell receptor beta chains from one sample sequenced in a study of blood T cell repertoires in COVID-19. Generated by immunoSEQ multiplex PCR, the TCRdb table keeps only in-frame clones and is missing some. This sample has hundreds of thousands of clones, with around nine tenths found just once. Sequenced sample: peripheral blood. The receptors derive from a woman in her forties or fifties with COVID-19, enrolled during active disease.

This chain links TRBV30 with TRBJ2-7; 7 bases map to TRBD1. The CDR3 runs to 13 residues. Germline loops: CDR1 GTSNPN, CDR2 SVGIG (reference sequence). The J segment lost 3 bases and the V segment lost 4 bases, leaving 6 bases of the junction unmatched. The CDR3, as DNA: TGTGCCTGGAACGACAGGGTGGGCTACGAGCAGTACTTC. Translating gives CAWNDRVGYEQYF.

V is TRBV6-5 and J is TRBJ1-2, with 12 bases fitting TRBD1. The CDR3 is 14 residues long. Germline CDR1 reads MNHEY; CDR2 reads SVGAGI. V trimming: 6 bases; J trimming: 7 bases; junction bases outside the gene matches: 6. In DNA form, the CDR3 reads TGTGCCAGCAGACTGGGACAGGGGGCGTCTGGCTACACCTTC. The encoded protein is CASRLGQGASGYTF.

This clone was detected once. The V and J genes are TRBV19 and TRBJ1-1; D might be TRBD1 (6 bases). V shed 6 bases and J shed 4 bases, with 15 bases lying between them. Germline assignment: CDR1 LNHDA and CDR2 SQIVND (reference sequence). The CDR3 runs 14 residues. The CDR3 region is CASSHTGRGTEAFF. As DNA, the CDR3 is TGTGCCAGTAGCCATACAGGGCGAGGCACTGAAGCTTTCTTT.

The V gene is TRBV6-5, the J gene TRBJ1-4, with no clear D. The CDR3 extends over 14 amino acids. Trimming stripped 10 bases from V and 2 bases from J, with 14 bases between. Looked up from germline, CDR1 is MNHEY and CDR2 is SVGAGI. The CDR3 nucleotides read TGTGCCACCCGTAGCGGATTGACTAATGAAAAACTGTTTTTT. As protein: CATRSGLTNEKLFF.

The rearrangement uses TRBV2 and TRBJ2-7; 12 positions agree with TRBD1. V dropped 7 bases and J dropped 5; count of bases not matched to a gene: 6. The CDR3 contains 14 residues. Germline V lookup: CDR1 SNHLY, CDR2 FYNNEI. CDR3 sequence: CASISGTGGDEQYF. The CDR3, as DNA: TGTGCCAGCATCTCTGGGACAGGGGGCGACGAGCAGTACTTC.

The CDR3 coding sequence is TGTGCCAGCAGTTCCCGACGGAGCTCTGGGGCCAACGTCCTGACTTTC. Its protein is CASSSRRSSGANVLTF. The V call is TRBV6-5, the J call TRBJ2-6, with no clear D. CDR1 and CDR2 from the germline V gene are MNHEY and SVGAGI. Trimming left V 4 bases short and J 0 bases short, with 10 bases between. The CDR3 loop spans 16 amino acids.

About this clone: One end of the junction fails to match germline, which may point to a read error. This CDR3 is also generated by other DNA sequences in the sample. The rearrangement links TRBV6-5 to TRBJ2-3, with 9 bases that match TRBD1. Germline loops: CDR1 MNHEY, CDR2 SVGAGI. The CDR3 is 14 amino acids. CDR3 DNA sequence: TGTGCCAGCAGTCGGGACAGGGATGGTGTTACGCAATATTTT. Its protein is CASSRDRDGVTQYF.

In this sample, this clone turned up once. V usage is TRBV24-1 and J usage is TRBJ2-1, with D possibly matching TRBD2 (5 bases). Germline V CDR1 and CDR2: KGHDR, SFDVKD. Trimming left V 3 bases short and J 6 bases short, with 17 bases between. This CDR3 is 16 amino acids long. Here the CDR3 DNA reads TGTGCCACCAGTGATCCTACTAGTCCCATTCTCAATGAGCAGTTCTTC. As protein: CATSDPTSPILNEQFF.

To note about this clone: Other DNA sequences in the sample encode the same CDR3. The chain has TRBV27 and TRBJ1-2; 10 bases are a match to TRBD1. The CDR3 runs to 13 residues. V was clipped by 5 bases and J by 5 bases; unmatched bases: 2. Per the germline V gene, CDR1 is MNHEY and CDR2 is SMNVEV (reference sequence). CDR3 protein: CASSLDRGYGYTF. The CDR3, as DNA: TGTGCCAGCAGTCTGGACAGGGGGTATGGCTACACCTTC.

V and J are TRBV7-8 and TRBJ2-5; D call uncertain. The V end lost 8 bases, the J end lost 4 bases, and 11 bases lay between the germline ends. The CDR3 consists of 12 residues. The germline V gene encodes CDR1 SGHVS and CDR2 FQNEAQ. The CDR3 region has the DNA TGTGCCAGCCTAGAGGTGGGAGAGACCCAGTACTTC. Amino acid sequence: CASLEVGETQYF.

Concerning this clone itself: This specimen includes other DNA sequences encoding the same CDR3. The chain employs TRBV24-1 and TRBJ2-1; 9 bases are a match to TRBD1. Germline V gene lookup returns CDR1 KGHDR and CDR2 SFDVKD. Trimming took 3 bases from V and 6 from J; bases not matched to a gene: 8. There are 16 residues in the CDR3. CDR3 nucleotide sequence: TGTGCCACCAGTGATCAGGGACAGGGTGCGGGCAATGAGCAGTTCTTC. It yields the protein CATSDQGQGAGNEQFF.

This clone was recorded only once. V gene TRBV19 combines with J gene TRBJ1-2; a possible D gene is TRBD1 (6 bases). Germline loops: CDR1 LNHDA, CDR2 SQIVND (reference sequence). The V end lost 2 bases, the J end lost 0 bases, and 16 bases lay between the germline ends. The CDR3 loop spans 17 amino acids. CDR3 loop: CASSISGTRIANYGYTF. The CDR3 DNA follows: TGTGCCAGTAGTATATCTGGGACAAGGATAGCTAACTATGGCTACACCTTC.

This chain links TRBV10-2 with TRBJ1-2, with a possible D match to TRBD1 (6 bases). Trimming pared 8 bases from V and 0 bases from J, leaving 16 bases between. The CDR3 is 15 residues long. Germline V CDR1 and CDR2: WSHSY, SAAADI. The CDR3 sequence: CASFATGQTNYGYTF. CDR3 coding DNA: TGCGCCAGCTTTGCGACTGGACAGACTAACTATGGCTACACCTTC.

This clone was seen just once. CDR3 nucleotide sequence: TGTGCCACCAGCAGAGATGACGCAGGGGACTATGGCTACACCTTC. Its protein product is CATSRDDAGDYGYTF. The chain joins TRBV15 to TRBJ1-2, with a tentative D call TRBD1 (6 bases). Trimming took off 0 bases at V and 3 bases at J, with 11 bases between the two ends. Germline V gene sequence: CDR1 LNHNV, CDR2 YYDKDF (reference sequence). The CDR3 has 15 residues.

This chain links TRBV25-1 with TRBJ1-2; possibly TRBD1 for D (5 bases). Germline lookup yields CDR1 MGHDK and CDR2 SYGVNS. Trimming cost V 4 bases and J 6 bases, with 18 bases left between them. CDR3 size: 15 residues. The CDR3: CASSVHLGPLDGYTF. The CDR3 DNA sequence: TGTGCCAGCAGTGTTCACCTGGGGCCCTTGGATGGCTACACCTTC.

This sequence joins TRBV19 and TRBJ2-7, with TRBD2 matching over 11 bases. The CDR3 totals 14 residues. CDR1 LNHDA and CDR2 SQIVND come from the germline V gene (reference sequence). J gave up 3 bases and V 6 bases, and 4 bases lay outside the gene matches. This CDR3 reads CASRRLAGNYEQYF. The DNA for the CDR3 is TGTGCCAGTAGAAGACTAGCGGGAAACTACGAGCAGTACTTC.

This clone came up once. This chain connects TRBV7-7 to TRBJ2-6; D might be TRBD1 (5 bases). Trimming stripped 1 base from V and 0 bases from J, with 13 bases between. Germline V CDR1 and CDR2: SSHAT, FNYEAQ (reference sequence). The CDR3 sequence is 18 residues long. CDR3 protein: CASSLEPYRSSGANVLTF. The DNA for the CDR3 is TGTGCCAGCAGCTTAGAGCCCTACAGGAGCTCTGGGGCCAACGTCCTGACTTTC.

The chain uses TRBV30 and TRBJ1-6; 10 bases agree with TRBD1. The CDR3 length is 15 residues. Germline V CDR1 and CDR2: GTSNPN, SVGIG (reference sequence). The trim removed 4 bases at V and 7 bases at J, leaving 7 bases unmatched. The CDR3 region is CAWTSPGQGNSPLHF. The CDR3, as DNA: TGTGCCTGGACCTCTCCGGGACAGGGGAATTCACCCCTCCACTTT. The complete variable domain, with remaining parts taken from reference TRBV30 and TRBJ1-6, reads SQTIHQWPATLVQPVGSPLSLECTVEGTSNPNLYWYRQAAGRGLQLLFYSVGIGQISSEVPQNLSASRPQDRQFILSSKKLLLSDSGFYLCAWTSPGQGNSPLHFGNGTRLTVT.

The rearrangement uses TRBV27 and TRBJ1-5, with D perhaps matching TRBD1 (5 bases). Germline loops: CDR1 MNHEY, CDR2 SMNVEV (reference sequence). This CDR3 is 13 amino acids long. V gave up 4 bases and J gave up 6 bases, with 10 bases separating them. The CDR3 DNA follows: TGTGCCAGCAGTTCGACAGAACTTCAGCCCCAGCATTTT. This sequence encodes CASSSTELQPQHF.

This clone has more than one count but fewer than ten. The chain uses TRBV19 and TRBJ1-1; D might be TRBD1 (5 bases). Germline loops: CDR1 LNHDA, CDR2 SQIVND (reference sequence). V lost 8 bases and J 11 bases, leaving 27 bases between the germline ends. The CDR3 length is 15 residues. The CDR3 loop is CASQRRGRTSGWAFF. CDR3 coding DNA: TGTGCCAGTCAACGGCGGGGCAGGACCTCCGGTTGGGCTTTCTTT.

The CDR3 here is CASSRDSRGGEQFF. The CDR3 bases are TGTGCCAGCAGTCGGGACTCCCGGGGGGGTGAGCAGTTCTTC. J is TRBJ2-1 and V is TRBV6-2 or TRBV6-3; 8 positions agree with TRBD2. The length of the CDR3 is 14 residues. J was trimmed by 9 bases and V by 5 bases; bases with no gene match: 9. Germline V lookup: CDR1 MNHEY, CDR2 SVGEGT.

The chain links TRBV29-1 to TRBJ1-3; 11 bases are a match to TRBD1. CDR1 and CDR2 from the germline V gene are SQVTM and ANQGSEA. This CDR3 comprises 17 residues. Trimming cost V 5 bases and J 0 bases; bases outside gene matches: 9. CDR3 in amino acids: CSVRGQGELGSGNTIYF. DNA for the CDR3: TGCAGCGTTCGGGGACAGGGGGAGCTCGGCTCTGGAAACACCATATATTTT.

The J gene is TRBJ1-2, the V gene TRBV7-2, with a possible D match to TRBD1 (6 bases). Germline V gene lookup returns CDR1 SGHTA and CDR2 FQGNSA. The CDR3 spans 14 residues. The ends were cut back, 6 bases at V and 8 bases at J, with 19 bases in the middle. The CDR3 loop reads CASSPPGGRLGYTF. In DNA form, the CDR3 reads TGTGCCAGCAGTCCCCCCGGGGGGCGACTAGGCTACACCTTC.

This clone was counted once. The rearrangement uses TRBV12-3 or TRBV12-4 and TRBJ1-1, with a tentative D call TRBD1 (6 bases). The length of the CDR3 is 13 residues. V lost 4 bases to trimming and J lost 3 bases, with 9 bases between them. CDR3 sequence (DNA): TGTGCCAGCAGTTGGACAGTCGACACTGAAGCTTTCTTT. It specifies CASSWTVDTEAFF.

The chain uses TRBV28 and TRBJ1-1; D uncertain. The CDR3 consists of 13 residues. Per germline, CDR1 MDHEN and CDR2 SYDVKM. Trimming pared 6 bases from V and 0 bases from J, leaving 8 bases between. The CDR3 spells CASRAHMNTEAFF. The CDR3, as DNA: TGTGCCAGCAGAGCGCATATGAACACTGAAGCTTTCTTT. The entire variable domain, with the rest obtained from reference TRBV28 and TRBJ1-1, is as follows: DVKVTQSSRYLVKRTGEKVFLECVQDMDHENMFWYRQDPGLGLRLIYFSYDVKMKEKGDIPEGYSVSREKKERFSLILESASTNQTSMYLCASRAHMNTEAFFGQGTRLTVV.

This chain links TRBV19 with TRBJ1-1; 7 nucleotides agree with TRBD1. The V gene's germline CDR1 is LNHDA and CDR2 SQIVND (reference sequence). This CDR3 has 15 amino acids. V shed 3 bases, J shed 2 bases, and the junction held 6 bases outside the gene matches. The CDR3 bases are TGTGCCAGTAGTATTGCCCGACAGGGCAACACTGAAGCTTTCTTT. This translates into CASSIARQGNTEAFF.

The chain recombines TRBV6-5 with TRBJ1-6, with 7 bases that match TRBD1. Germline assignment: CDR1 MNHEY and CDR2 SVGAGI. The CDR3 loop spans 14 amino acids. V was clipped by 6 bases and J by 13 bases; unmatched bases: 12. Here the CDR3 reads CASRMNSGGSPLHF. DNA for the CDR3: TGTGCCAGCAGAATGAACTCAGGGGGGAGCCCCCTCCACTTT.

V and J are TRBV5-5 and TRBJ1-1; the match to TRBD1 covers 10 bases. Trimming at V came to 6 bases and at J to 8 bases, leaving 16 bases not matched to a gene. The CDR3 contains 16 residues. Germline assignment: CDR1 SGHKS and CDR2 YYEKEE (reference sequence). The CDR3 reads CASNFRAGQGIVEAFF. The DNA of the CDR3 is TGTGCCAGCAACTTCCGCGCGGGACAGGGGATTGTCGAAGCTTTCTTT.

V usage is TRBV27 and J usage is TRBJ2-1, with TRBD2 matching over 14 bases. CDR1 is MNHEY and CDR2 is SMNVEV in the germline V gene (reference sequence). The V segment lost 0 bases and the J segment 0 bases; nucleotides outside the gene matches: 1. The CDR3 has 18 residues. CDR3 coding DNA: TGTGCCAGCAGTTTATCCGGGACTAGCGGGGGCTCCTACAATGAGCAGTTCTTC. It is translated as CASSLSGTSGGSYNEQFF.

The CDR3 nucleotides read TGTGCCAGCAGCACTGGGACAAGTAATTCACCCCTCCACTTT. Protein sequence: CASSTGTSNSPLHF. The chain has TRBV2 and TRBJ1-6; D might be TRBD1 (6 bases). The germline CDR1 and CDR2 sequences are SNHLY and FYNNEI. The length of the CDR3 is 14 residues. V gave up 6 bases and J gave up 6 bases, with 12 bases separating them.